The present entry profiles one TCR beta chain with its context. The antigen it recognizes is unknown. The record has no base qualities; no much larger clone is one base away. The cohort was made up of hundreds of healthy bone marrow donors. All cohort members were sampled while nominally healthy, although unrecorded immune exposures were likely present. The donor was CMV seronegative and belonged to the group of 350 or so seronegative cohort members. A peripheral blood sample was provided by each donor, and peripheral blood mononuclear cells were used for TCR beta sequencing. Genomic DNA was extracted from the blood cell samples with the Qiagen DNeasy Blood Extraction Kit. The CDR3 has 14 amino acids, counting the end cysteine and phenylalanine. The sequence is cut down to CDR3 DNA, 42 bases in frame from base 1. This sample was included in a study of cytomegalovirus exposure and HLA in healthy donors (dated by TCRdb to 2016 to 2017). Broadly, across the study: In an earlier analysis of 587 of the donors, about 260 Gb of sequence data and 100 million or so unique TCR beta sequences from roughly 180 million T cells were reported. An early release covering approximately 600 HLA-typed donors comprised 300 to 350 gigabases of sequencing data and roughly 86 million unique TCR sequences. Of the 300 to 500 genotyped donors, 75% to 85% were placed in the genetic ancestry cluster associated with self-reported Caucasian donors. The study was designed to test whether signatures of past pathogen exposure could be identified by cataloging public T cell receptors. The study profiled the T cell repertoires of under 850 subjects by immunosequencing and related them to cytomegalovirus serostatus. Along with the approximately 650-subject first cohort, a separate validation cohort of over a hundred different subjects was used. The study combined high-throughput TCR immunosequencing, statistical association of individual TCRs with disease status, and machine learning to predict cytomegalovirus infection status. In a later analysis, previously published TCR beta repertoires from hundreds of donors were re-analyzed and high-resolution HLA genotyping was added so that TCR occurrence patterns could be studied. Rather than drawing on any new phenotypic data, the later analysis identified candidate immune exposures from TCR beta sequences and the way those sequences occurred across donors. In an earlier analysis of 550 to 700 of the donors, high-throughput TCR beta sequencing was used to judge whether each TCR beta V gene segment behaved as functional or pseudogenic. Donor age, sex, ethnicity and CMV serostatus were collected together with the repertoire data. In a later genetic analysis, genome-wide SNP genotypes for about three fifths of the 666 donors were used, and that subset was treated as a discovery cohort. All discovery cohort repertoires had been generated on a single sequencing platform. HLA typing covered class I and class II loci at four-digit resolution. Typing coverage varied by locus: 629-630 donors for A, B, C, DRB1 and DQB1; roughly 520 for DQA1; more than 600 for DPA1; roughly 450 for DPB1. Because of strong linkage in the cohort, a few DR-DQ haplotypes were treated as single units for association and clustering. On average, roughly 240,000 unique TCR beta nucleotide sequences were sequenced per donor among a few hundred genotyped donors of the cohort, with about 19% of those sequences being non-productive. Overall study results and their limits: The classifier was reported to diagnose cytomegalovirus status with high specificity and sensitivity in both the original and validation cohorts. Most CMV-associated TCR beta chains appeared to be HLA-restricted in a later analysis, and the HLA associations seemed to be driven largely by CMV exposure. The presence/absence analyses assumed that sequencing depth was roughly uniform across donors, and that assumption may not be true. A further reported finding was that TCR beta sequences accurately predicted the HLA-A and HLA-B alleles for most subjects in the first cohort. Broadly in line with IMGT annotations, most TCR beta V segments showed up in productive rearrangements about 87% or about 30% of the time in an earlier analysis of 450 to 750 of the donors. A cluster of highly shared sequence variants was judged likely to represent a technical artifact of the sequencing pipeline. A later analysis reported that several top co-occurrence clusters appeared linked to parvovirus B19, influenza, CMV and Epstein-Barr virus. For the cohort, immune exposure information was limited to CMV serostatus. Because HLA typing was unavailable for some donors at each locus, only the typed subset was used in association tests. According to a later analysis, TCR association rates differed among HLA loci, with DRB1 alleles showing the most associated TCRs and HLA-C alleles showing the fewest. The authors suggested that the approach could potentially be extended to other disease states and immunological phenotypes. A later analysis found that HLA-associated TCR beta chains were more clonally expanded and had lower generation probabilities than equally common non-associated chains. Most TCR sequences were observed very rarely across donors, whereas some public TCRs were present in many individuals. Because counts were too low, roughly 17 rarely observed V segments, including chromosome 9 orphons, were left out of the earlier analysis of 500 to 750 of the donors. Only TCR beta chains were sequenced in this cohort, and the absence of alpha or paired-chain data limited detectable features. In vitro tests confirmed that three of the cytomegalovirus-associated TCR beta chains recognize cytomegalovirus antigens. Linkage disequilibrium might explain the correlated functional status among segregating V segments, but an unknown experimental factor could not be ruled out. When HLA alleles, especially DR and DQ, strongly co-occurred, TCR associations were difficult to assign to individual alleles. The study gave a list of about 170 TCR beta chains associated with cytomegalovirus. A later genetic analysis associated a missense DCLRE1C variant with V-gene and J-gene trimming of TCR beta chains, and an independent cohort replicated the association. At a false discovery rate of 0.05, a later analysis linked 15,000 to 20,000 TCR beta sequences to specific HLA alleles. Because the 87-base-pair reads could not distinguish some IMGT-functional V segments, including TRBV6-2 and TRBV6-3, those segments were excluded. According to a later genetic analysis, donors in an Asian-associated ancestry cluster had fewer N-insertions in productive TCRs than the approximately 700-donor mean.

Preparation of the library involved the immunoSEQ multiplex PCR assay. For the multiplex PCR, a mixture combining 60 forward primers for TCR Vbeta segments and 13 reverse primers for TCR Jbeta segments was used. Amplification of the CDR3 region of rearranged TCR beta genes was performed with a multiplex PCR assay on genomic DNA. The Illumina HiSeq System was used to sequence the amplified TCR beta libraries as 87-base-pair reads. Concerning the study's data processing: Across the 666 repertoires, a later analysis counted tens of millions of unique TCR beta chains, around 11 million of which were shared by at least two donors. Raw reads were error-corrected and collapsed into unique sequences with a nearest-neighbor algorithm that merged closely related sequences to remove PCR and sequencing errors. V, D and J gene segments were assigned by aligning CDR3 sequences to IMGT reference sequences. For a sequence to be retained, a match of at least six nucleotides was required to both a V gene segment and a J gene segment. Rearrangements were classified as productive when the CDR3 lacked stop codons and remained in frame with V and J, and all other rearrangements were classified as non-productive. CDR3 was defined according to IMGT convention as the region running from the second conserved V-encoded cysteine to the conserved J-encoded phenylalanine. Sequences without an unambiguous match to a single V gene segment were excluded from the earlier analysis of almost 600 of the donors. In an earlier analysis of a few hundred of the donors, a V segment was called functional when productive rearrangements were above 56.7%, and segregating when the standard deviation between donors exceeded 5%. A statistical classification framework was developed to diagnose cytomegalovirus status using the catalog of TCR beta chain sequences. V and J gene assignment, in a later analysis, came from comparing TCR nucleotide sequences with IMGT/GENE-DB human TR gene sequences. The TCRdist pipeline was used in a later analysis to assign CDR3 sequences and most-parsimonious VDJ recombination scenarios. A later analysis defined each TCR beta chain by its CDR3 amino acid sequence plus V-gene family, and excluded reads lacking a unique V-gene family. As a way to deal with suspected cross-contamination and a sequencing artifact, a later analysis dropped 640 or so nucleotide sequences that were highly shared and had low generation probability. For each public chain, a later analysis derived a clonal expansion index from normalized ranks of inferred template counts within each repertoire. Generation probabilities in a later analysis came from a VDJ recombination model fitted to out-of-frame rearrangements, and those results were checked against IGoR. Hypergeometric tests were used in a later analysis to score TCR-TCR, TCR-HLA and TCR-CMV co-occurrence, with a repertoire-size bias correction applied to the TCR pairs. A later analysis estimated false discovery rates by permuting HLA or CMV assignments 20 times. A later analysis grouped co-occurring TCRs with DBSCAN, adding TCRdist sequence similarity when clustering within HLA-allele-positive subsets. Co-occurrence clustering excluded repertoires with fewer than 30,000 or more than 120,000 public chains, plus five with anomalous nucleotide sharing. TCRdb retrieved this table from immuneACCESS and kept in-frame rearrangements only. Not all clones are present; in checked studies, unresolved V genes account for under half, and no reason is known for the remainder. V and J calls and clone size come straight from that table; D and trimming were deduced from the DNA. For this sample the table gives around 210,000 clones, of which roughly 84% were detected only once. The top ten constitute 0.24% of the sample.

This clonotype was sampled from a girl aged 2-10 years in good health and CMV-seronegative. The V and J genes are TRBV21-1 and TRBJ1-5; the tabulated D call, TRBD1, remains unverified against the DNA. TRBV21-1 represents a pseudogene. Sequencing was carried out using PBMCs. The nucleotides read TGTGCCAGCAGCAAAGGGCAGATCAATCAGCCCCAGCATTTT. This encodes CASSKGQINQPQHF.